A single sample is the source of the 10 T cell receptor beta chains below, sequenced in a study of beta chain features in type 1 diabetes. Expressed TCRB transcripts were sequenced, since all the RNA that had been isolated was reverse transcribed. Clones were sequenced by immunoSEQ multiplex PCR, and TCRdb holds only the in-frame ones, with some missing. The data hold about 410,000 clones, with around 14% observed a single time. The specimen sequenced was naive CD4+ T cells from blood. These TCRs come from a man aged 25 to 40 in good health.

The chain joins TRBV4-3 to TRBJ2-5, with 8 bases fitting TRBD1. Per germline, CDR1 LGHNA and CDR2 YSLEER. The CDR3 sequence is 17 residues long. Trimming cost V 1 base and J 4 bases; bases outside gene matches: 11. CDR3 residues: CASSQARTGGMGETQYF. The CDR3 nucleotides are TGCGCCAGCAGCCAAGCGAGAACAGGGGGAATGGGAGAGACCCAGTACTTC.

This clone appeared a few times. The chain combines TRBV9 with TRBJ2-2; the D is unclear. This CDR3 region has 14 residues. The ends were cut back, 2 bases at V and 1 base at J, with 6 bases in the middle. Germline V gene sequence: CDR1 SGDLS, CDR2 YYNGEE. CDR3 nucleotides: TGTGCCAGCAGCGTCTACGGGAACACCGGGGAGCTGTTTTTT. Protein sequence: CASSVYGNTGELFF.

This clone has only a few counts. The V and J genes are TRBV6-6 and TRBJ1-1, with TRBD1 as a possible D gene (6 bases). CDR1 and CDR2 from the germline V gene are MNHNY and SVGAGI (reference sequence). The CDR3 is made up of 13 amino acids. V gave up 5 bases and J gave up 6 bases, with 13 bases separating them. CDR3 residues: CASSHRARAEAFF. CDR3 in DNA: TGTGCCAGCAGTCACAGGGCAAGGGCTGAAGCTTTCTTT.

The chain has TRBV6-5 and TRBJ2-1; weak D call: TRBD2 (5 bases). The V gene lost 6 bases and the J gene lost 5 bases, with 11 bases spanning the gap. This CDR3 spans 13 amino acids. Germline CDR1 is MNHEY and CDR2 is SVGAGI. CDR3 sequence: CASRLVENNEQFF. Here the CDR3 DNA reads TGTGCCAGCAGACTAGTTGAGAACAATGAGCAGTTCTTC.

This clone was seen only a few times. The chain recombines TRBV10-3 with TRBJ2-2; 9 bases are shared with TRBD1. CDR1 and CDR2 (germline): ENHRY, SYGVKD. CDR3 length equals 15 residues. V lost 6 bases, J lost 5 bases, and 7 bases stayed unmatched. The CDR3 loop reads CAISRGQGTTGELFF. In nucleotides, the CDR3 is TGTGCCATCAGCCGCGGACAGGGGACGACCGGGGAGCTGTTTTTT.

The V call is TRBV7-6, the J call TRBJ2-5; 7 bases align to TRBD1. The CDR3 is 13 residues long. Germline V CDR1 and CDR2: SGHVS, FNYEAQ. After removal of 2 bases from V and 5 bases from J, the junction contained 2 bases not matched to a gene. In DNA form, the CDR3 reads TGTGCCAGCAGCTTAAGGGGGCTGGAGACCCAGTACTTC. This gives the protein CASSLRGLETQYF.

The genes are TRBV7-2 and TRBJ2-6; D is undetermined. This CDR3 comprises 15 residues. Germline V gene lookup returns CDR1 SGHTA and CDR2 FQGNSA. Trimming took off 1 base at V and 0 bases at J, with 4 bases between the two ends. In nucleotides, the CDR3 is TGTGCCAGCAGCTTAGACGGCTCTGGGGCCAACGTCCTGACTTTC. Translation: CASSLDGSGANVLTF.

In its sample, this clone was seen a few times. V gene TRBV6-5 combines with J gene TRBJ2-6; no clear D gene. Germline lookup yields CDR1 MNHEY and CDR2 SVGAGI. This CDR3 contains 14 residues. V lost 6 bases to trimming and J lost 0 bases, with 6 bases between them. DNA for the CDR3: TGTGCCAGCAGGGACGCCTCTGGGGCCAACGTCCTGACTTTC. Amino acids: CASRDASGANVLTF.

This clone was detected only a few times. The chain combines TRBV19 with TRBJ1-5, with 9 bases fitting TRBD1. In germline, CDR1 is LNHDA, CDR2 SQIVND (reference sequence). With V trimmed by 5 bases and J by 5 bases, 16 bases remained unmatched. This CDR3 has 18 residues. The CDR3 bases are TGTGCCAGTAGTCCCGGGACAGGGTCCTTCAATCATGATCAGCCCCAGCATTTT. Protein sequence: CASSPGTGSFNHDQPQHF.

This sequence joins TRBV9 and TRBJ1-2, with TRBD1 as a possible D gene (5 bases). Germline V lookup: CDR1 SGDLS, CDR2 YYNGEE. The CDR3 contains 14 residues. Trimming left V 3 bases short and J 8 bases short, with 17 bases between. The CDR3 nucleotides read TGTGCCAGCAGCGGACTGCAGGGAACGGGAGGCTACACCTTC. This sequence encodes CASSGLQGTGGYTF.